This T cell receptor (beta chain) was sequenced for a study of blood T cell repertoires in COVID-19. For the study at large: The origin of the acute and convalescent COVID-19 samples was the United States, Italy and Spain. Sample material is recorded as cDNA or gDNA derived from T cells, B-cell-depleted T cells, or PBMCs.

Per the authors' pipeline: The assay estimated nucleated cells by amplifying reference gene primers. Measured with immunoSEQ multiplex PCR; TCRdb has only the in-frame clones, and not every one. V, J and clone size were drawn from that table, and D and trimming were deduced from the DNA. This sample yields 99,000 or so clones, of which roughly 83% are seen a single time; about 3.3% belongs to the top ten. Germline CDR1 and CDR2: LNHDA and SQIVND (reference sequence). The CDR3 has 18 residues. The ends were cut back, 2 bases at V and 0 bases at J, with 17 bases in the middle. This receptor was identified in a woman older than 75 with active or convalescent COVID-19. This sequence joins TRBV19 and TRBJ1-3; D is undetermined. Sequenced input: peripheral blood. CDR3 region: CASSITSGFLSSGNTIYF. The CDR3 DNA reads as TGTGCCAGTAGTATAACTTCCGGTTTTCTTTCCTCTGGAAACACCATATATTTT.